The 20 T cell receptor beta chains reported below all come from one sample, sequenced in a study of T cell changes during pregnancy in multiple sclerosis. Profiled with immunoSEQ multiplex PCR; TCRdb holds only in-frame clones, not every one. The sample shows about 69,000 clones, 91% of them seen only once. Specimen: CD4+ T cells from peripheral blood mononuclear cells, collected in the third trimester of pregnancy. The source of these receptors is a female donor in good health, enrolled as a control in a pregnancy study.

V usage is TRBV7-3 and J usage is TRBJ1-2; TRBD1 might be the D (6 bases). Looked up from germline, CDR1 is SGHTA and CDR2 is FQGTGA. This CDR3 is 12 amino acids long. Deletions cut 3 bases from V and 7 bases from J, with 9 bases between. CDR3 nucleotides: TGTGCCAGCAGCTTGGACAGCGGTGGCTACACCTTC. Its protein product is CASSLDSGGYTF.

This chain links TRBV7-3 with TRBJ2-2, with 8 bases identical to TRBD2. The CDR3 is 15 amino acids. Germline assignment: CDR1 SGHTA and CDR2 FQGTGA. The J segment lost 7 bases and the V segment lost 6 bases, leaving 10 bases of the junction unmatched. In DNA, the CDR3 is TGTGCCAGCAGACCTACCGGGGGGGCGGACGGGGAGCTGTTTTTT. It yields the protein CASRPTGGADGELFF.

V and J are TRBV5-6 and TRBJ1-2, with no clear D. Per germline, CDR1 SGHDT and CDR2 YYEEEE. Trimming took off 3 bases at V and 8 bases at J, with 17 bases between the two ends. The CDR3 spans 14 residues. In DNA form, the CDR3 reads TGTGCCAGCAGCTCGCTCACCGGACTCTCGGGCTACACCTTC. This sequence encodes CASSSLTGLSGYTF.

This clone was counted a few times. The CDR3 protein is CASSRTGEGYTF. DNA for the CDR3: TGTGCCAGCAGCCGGACAGGGGAAGGCTACACCTTC. The rearrangement links TRBV5-4 to TRBJ1-2; 9 nucleotides agree with TRBD1. The germline V gene has CDR1 SGHNT and CDR2 YYREEE (reference sequence). Losses at the gene ends were 4 bases for V and 8 bases for J; bases not matched to a gene: 3. The length of the CDR3 is 12 residues.

The chain couples TRBV18 to TRBJ2-5; D uncertain. Trimming left V 1 base short and J 4 bases short, with 16 bases between. The CDR3 runs to 16 residues. Germline V gene data show CDR1 as KGHSH and CDR2 as LQKENI. CDR3 protein: CASSPLGLNNPETQYF. CDR3 in DNA: TGTGCCAGCTCACCACTGGGCCTCAACAATCCAGAGACCCAGTACTTC.

The chain has TRBV7-9 and TRBJ1-4; D uncertain. This CDR3 is 17 amino acids long. Trimming removed 2 bases from V and 4 bases from J, with 17 bases in between. Germline V lookup: CDR1 SEHNR, CDR2 FQNEAQ (reference sequence). The CDR3 spells CASSLTSTAAGNEKLFF. The CDR3, as DNA: TGTGCCAGCAGCTTAACGTCGACGGCAGCGGGTAATGAAAAACTGTTTTTT.

This clone was recorded only once. The CDR3 DNA is TGTGCCAGCAGCGGGGGGCAGGGCCCCTACGAGCAGTACTTC. It is translated as CASSGGQGPYEQYF. This chain connects TRBV9 to TRBJ2-7; TRBD1 is a possible D gene (6 bases). CDR1 SGDLS and CDR2 YYNGEE come from the germline V gene. This CDR3 contains 14 residues. V shed 3 bases and J shed 2 bases, with 12 bases lying between them.

This chain connects TRBV4-3 to TRBJ2-7; possible D gene TRBD2, 5 bases. The CDR3 loop spans 16 amino acids. V was trimmed by 0 bases and J by 2 bases, leaving 14 bases between them. Germline V gene sequence: CDR1 LGHNA, CDR2 YSLEER. CDR3 sequence (DNA): TGCGCCAGCAGCCAAGATAAGAGCGGCAGCCCCTACGAGCAGTACTTC. Its translation: CASSQDKSGSPYEQYF.

V is TRBV7-3 and J is TRBJ2-2; TRBD1 matches at 8 bases. Trimming removed 5 bases from V and 5 bases from J; junction bases left unmatched: 10. This CDR3 spans 16 amino acids. The germline V gene has CDR1 SGHTA and CDR2 FQGTGA. CDR3 in amino acids: CASSRTGTGVTGELFF. The CDR3 coding sequence is TGTGCCAGCAGCCGGACCGGGACAGGAGTGACCGGGGAGCTGTTTTTT.

CDR3 in DNA: TGTGCCAGCAGCCATGACAGCTCTGGGGCCAACGTCCTGACTTTC. This gives the protein CASSHDSSGANVLTF. The V and J genes are TRBV4-2 and TRBJ2-6, with D perhaps matching TRBD1 (5 bases). In germline, CDR1 is LGHNA, CDR2 YNFKEQ. Trimming removed 3 bases from V and 0 bases from J, with 6 bases in between. This CDR3 is 15 amino acids long.

V is TRBV25-1 and J is TRBJ2-5, with 8 nucleotides matching TRBD2. The CDR3 has 15 residues. CDR1 MGHDK and CDR2 SYGVNS come from the germline V gene. The junction had 5 bases not matched to a gene; V was cut back by 4 bases and J by 1 base. CDR3 sequence (DNA): TGTGCCAGCAGTGGTACTAGCGGATCCCAAGAGACCCAGTACTTC. This gives the protein CASSGTSGSQETQYF. The variable domain in full, with the rest retrieved from reference TRBV25-1 and TRBJ2-5, is EADIYQTPRYLVIGTGKKITLECSQTMGHDKMYWYQQDPGMELHLIHYSYGVNSTEKGDLSSESTVSRIRTEHFPLTLESARPSHTSQYLCASSGTSGSQETQYFGPGTRLLVL.

The chain recombines TRBV23-1 with TRBJ1-2; 8 bases are shared with TRBD1. TRBV23-1 counts as an open reading frame of uncertain function. CDR3 length: 17 amino acids. V dropped 4 bases and J dropped 3; count of bases not matched to a gene: 13. The CDR3: CASSRLANTGGHYGYTF. DNA for the CDR3: TGCGCCAGCAGTCGCCTGGCCAACACAGGGGGGCACTATGGCTACACCTTC.

This clone has only a few counts. The chain combines TRBV5-4 with TRBJ1-4; no clear D gene. The CDR3 loop spans 13 amino acids. Trimming cost V 1 base and J 12 bases, with 13 bases left between them. The germline V gene encodes CDR1 SGHNT and CDR2 YYREEE (reference sequence). CDR3 bases: TGTGCCAGCAGCTTGTTGGGCGGCGGGGAACTGTTTTTT. Translated: CASSLLGGGELFF.

The rearrangement links TRBV5-1 to TRBJ2-5, with 8 bases aligning to TRBD2. This CDR3 is 13 amino acids long. Trimming removed 4 bases from V and 5 bases from J; junction bases left unmatched: 4. CDR1 is SGHRS, CDR2 YFSETQ, per germline. CDR3 sequence reads: CASSTGGGETQYF. The CDR3 DNA is TGCGCCAGCAGCACGGGCGGGGGGGAGACCCAGTACTTC. The full variable domain, rest sourced from reference TRBV5-1 and TRBJ2-5, is KAGVTQTPRYLIKTRGQQVTLSCSPISGHRSVSWYQQTPGQGLQFLFEYFSETQRNKGNFPGRFSGRQFSNSRSEMNVSTLELGDSALYLCASSTGGGETQYFGPGTRLLVL.

The chain recombines TRBV9 with TRBJ2-2; TRBD2 matches 10 bases. Germline loops: CDR1 SGDLS, CDR2 YYNGEE. With 0 bases clipped from V and 5 bases from J, the junction kept 7 bases outside the gene matches. The CDR3 is 17 residues long. The CDR3 nucleotides are TGTGCCAGCAGCGTAGAAGCGGGGGGGGCCGAAACCGGGGAGCTGTTTTTT. This translates into CASSVEAGGAETGELFF.

In nucleotides, the CDR3 is TGTGCCAGCAGTCAGGAGGGCAGGGTGGGTGAAAAACTGTTTTTT. As protein: CASSQEGRVGEKLFF. The J gene is TRBJ1-4, the V gene TRBV6-6; a weak D match, TRBD1 (5 bases). The CDR3 has 15 residues. The germline CDR1 and CDR2 sequences are MNHNY and SVGAGI (reference sequence). V was cut by 5 bases and J by 7 bases, with 17 bases left in between.

This clone was seen just once. The rearrangement links TRBV11-3 to TRBJ1-1; D not certain. The CDR3 covers 19 residues. V lost 5 bases, J lost 3 bases, and 28 bases lay in between. Per the germline V gene, CDR1 is SGHNT and CDR2 is YENEEA. The CDR3, as DNA: TGTGCCAGCAGCCAGCGTAGCGTAGTCGACGGGTTTTTAGACACTGAAGCTTTCTTT. This codes for CASSQRSVVDGFLDTEAFF. Full variable domain (rest looked up from reference TRBV11-3 and TRBJ1-1): EAGVVQSPRYKIIEKKQPVAFWCNPISGHNTLYWYLQNLGQGPELLIRYENEEAVDDSQLPKDRFSAERLKGVDSTLKIQPAELGDSAVYLCASSQRSVVDGFLDTEAFFGQGTRLTVV.

V is TRBV7-2 and J is TRBJ2-3, with TRBD2 matching 13 bases. The CDR3 spans 15 residues. The trim removed 5 bases at V and 4 bases at J, leaving 3 bases unmatched. Germline CDR1 and CDR2: SGHTA and FQGNSA. CDR3 nucleotides: TGTGCCAGCAGCATACTAGCGGGGGGGCCAGATACGCAGTATTTT. It specifies CASSILAGGPDTQYF.

The chain employs TRBV7-3 and TRBJ2-2; TRBD2 is a possible D gene (6 bases). The CDR3 consists of 16 residues. The germline CDR1 and CDR2 sequences are SGHTA and FQGTGA. V was shortened by 5 bases and J by 0 bases, with 13 bases between the two germline ends. The CDR3 nucleotides read TGTGCCAGCAGCCGCCGAGGAGGGTCGAACACCGGGGAGCTGTTTTTT. Protein product: CASSRRGGSNTGELFF.

The V and J genes are TRBV5-6 and TRBJ2-3; 8 nucleotides match TRBD2. Looked up from germline, CDR1 is SGHDT and CDR2 is YYEEEE. V shed 1 base, J shed 3 bases, and the junction held 1 base outside the gene matches. The CDR3 runs 14 residues. The CDR3, as DNA: TGTGCCAGCAGCTTGCGGGGGGGGACAGATACGCAGTATTTT. The encoded protein is CASSLRGGTDTQYF.